The source of this TCR beta chain is a study of blood T cell repertoires in COVID-19. About the study: Sites in the United States, Italy and Spain provided acute and convalescent COVID-19 samples. In each case, the material was cDNA or gDNA derived from T cells, B-cell-depleted T cells, or PBMCs.

In the original analysis: Scientists estimated how many nucleated cells there were by amplifying reference gene primers. TCRdb's copy holds only in-frame clones and misses some; the assay was immunoSEQ multiplex PCR. V and J calls and clone size are as listed in that table; D and trimming were resolved from the DNA. Seen here are about 170,000 clones, approximately 84% observed once, and the top ten hold approximately 2.6%. Followed over time, Seattle patients had been enrolled while infection was active. CDR1 is SGHTA and CDR2 is FQGTGA in the germline V gene. The CDR3 spans 16 residues. The germline V and J ends were trimmed by 2 bases and 0 bases, with 10 bases remaining between them.

The chain links TRBV7-3 to TRBJ2-2, with TRBD2 as a possible D gene (6 bases). The TCR sequence derives from a woman over 75 with COVID-19, enrolled during active disease. The sequencing sample was made of peripheral blood. In nucleotides, the CDR3 is TGTGCCAGCAGCTTAGGCGGGGCCGCGAACACCGGGGAGCTGTTTTTT. It translates to CASSLGGAANTGELFF. Together with reference TRBV7-3 and TRBJ2-2, the CDR3 gives the full variable domain: GAGVSQTPSNKVTEKGKYVELRCDPISGHTALYWYRQSLGQGPEFLIYFQGTGAADDSGLPNDRFFAVRPEGSVSTLKIQRTERGDSAVYLCASSLGGAANTGELFFGEGSRLTVL.